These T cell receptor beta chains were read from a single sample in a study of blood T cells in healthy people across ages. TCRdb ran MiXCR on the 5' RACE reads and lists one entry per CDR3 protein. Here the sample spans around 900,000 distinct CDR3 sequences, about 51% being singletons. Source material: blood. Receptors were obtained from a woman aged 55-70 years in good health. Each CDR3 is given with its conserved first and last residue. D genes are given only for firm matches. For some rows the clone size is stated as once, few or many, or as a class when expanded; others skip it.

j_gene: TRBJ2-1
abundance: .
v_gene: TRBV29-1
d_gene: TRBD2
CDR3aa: CSVVGLAGGINERFF
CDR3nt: TGCAGCGTTGTTGGACTAGCGGGGGGAATTAATGAGCGGTTCTTC

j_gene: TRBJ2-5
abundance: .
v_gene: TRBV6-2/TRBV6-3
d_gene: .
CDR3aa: CASSHPGWDPTQYF
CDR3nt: TGTGCCAGCAGTCACCCTGGGTGGGACCCTACCCAGTACTTC

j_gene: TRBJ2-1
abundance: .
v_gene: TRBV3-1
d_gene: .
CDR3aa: CASSQVDCNEQFF
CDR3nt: TGTGCCAGCAGCCAAGTGGATTGTAATGAGCAGTTCTTC

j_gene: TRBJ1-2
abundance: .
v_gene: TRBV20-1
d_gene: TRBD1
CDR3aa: CSAQGGQGPYGYTF
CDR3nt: TGCAGTGCCCAGGGGGGACAGGGTCCCTATGGCTACACCTTC

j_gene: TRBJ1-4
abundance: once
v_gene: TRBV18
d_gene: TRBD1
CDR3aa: CASSPQTGYEKLFF
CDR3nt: TGTGCCAGCTCACCACAGACAGGGTACGAAAAACTGTTTTTT

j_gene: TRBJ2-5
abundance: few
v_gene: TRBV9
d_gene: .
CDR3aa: CASNTSPWETQYF
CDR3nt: TGTGCCAGCAACACTAGTCCTTGGGAGACCCAGTACTTC

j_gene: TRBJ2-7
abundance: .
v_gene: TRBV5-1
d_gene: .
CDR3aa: CASRRSGVISYEQYF
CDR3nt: TGCGCCAGCAGACGGTCAGGGGTTATTTCCTACGAGCAGTACTTC

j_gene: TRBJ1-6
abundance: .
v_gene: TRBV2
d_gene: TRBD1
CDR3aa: CATQTGSLSPLHF
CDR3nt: TGTGCCACCCAGACAGGGAGTCTTTCACCCCTCCACTTT

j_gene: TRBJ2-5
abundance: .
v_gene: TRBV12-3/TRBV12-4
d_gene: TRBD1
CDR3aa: CASRLDRAEETQYF
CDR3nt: TGTGCCAGCAGGCTCGACAGGGCAGAAGAGACCCAGTACTTC

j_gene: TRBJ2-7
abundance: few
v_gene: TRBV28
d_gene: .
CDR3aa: CASSNKWNEQYF
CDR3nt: TGTGCCAGCAGTAATAAGTGGAACGAGCAGTACTTC

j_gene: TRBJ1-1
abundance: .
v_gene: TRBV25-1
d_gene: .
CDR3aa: CASRGTEAFF
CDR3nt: TGTGCCAGCAGGGGGACTGAAGCTTTCTTT

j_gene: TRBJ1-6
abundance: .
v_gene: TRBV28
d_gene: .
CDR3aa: CASSSTVPLNSPLHF
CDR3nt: TGTGCCAGCAGTTCGACAGTTCCCTTAAATTCACCCCTCCACTTT

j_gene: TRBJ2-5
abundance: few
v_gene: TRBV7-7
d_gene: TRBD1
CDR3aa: CASSLGHGTGGPGTQYF
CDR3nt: TGTGCCAGCAGCTTAGGACATGGGACAGGGGGCCCGGGGACCCAGTACTTC

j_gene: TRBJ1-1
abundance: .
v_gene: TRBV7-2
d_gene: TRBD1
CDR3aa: CASSRITGANTEAFF
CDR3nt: TGTGCCAGCAGCCGGATAACAGGGGCGAACACTGAAGCTTTCTTT

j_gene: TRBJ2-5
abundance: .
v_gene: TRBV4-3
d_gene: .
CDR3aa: CASSQGTRDVETQYF
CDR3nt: TGCGCCAGCAGCCAAGGCACGCGGGACGTGGAGACCCAGTACTTC

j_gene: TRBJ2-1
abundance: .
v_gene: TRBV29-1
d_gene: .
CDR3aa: CSVAMVVASDYNEQFF
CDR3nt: TGCAGCGTTGCCATGGTCGTGGCTAGCGATTACAATGAGCAGTTCTTC

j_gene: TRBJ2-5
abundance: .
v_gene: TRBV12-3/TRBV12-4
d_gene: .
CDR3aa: CASSHLSSEGTQYF
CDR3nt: TGTGCCAGCAGTCACCTAAGTAGCGAGGGGACCCAGTACTTC